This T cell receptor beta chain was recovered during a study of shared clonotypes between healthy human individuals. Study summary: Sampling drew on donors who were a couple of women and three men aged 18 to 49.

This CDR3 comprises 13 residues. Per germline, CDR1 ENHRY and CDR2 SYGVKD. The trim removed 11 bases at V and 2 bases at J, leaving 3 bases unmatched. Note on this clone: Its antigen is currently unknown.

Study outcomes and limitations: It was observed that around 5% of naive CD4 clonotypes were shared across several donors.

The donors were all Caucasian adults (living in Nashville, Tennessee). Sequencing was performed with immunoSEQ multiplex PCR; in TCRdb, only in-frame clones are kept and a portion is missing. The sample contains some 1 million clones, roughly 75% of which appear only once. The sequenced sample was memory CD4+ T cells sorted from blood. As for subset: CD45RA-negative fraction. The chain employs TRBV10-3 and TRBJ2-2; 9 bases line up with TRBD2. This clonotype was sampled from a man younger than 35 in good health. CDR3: CAAGLANTGELFF. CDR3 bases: TGTGCCGCGGGACTAGCTAACACCGGGGAGCTGTTTTTT.